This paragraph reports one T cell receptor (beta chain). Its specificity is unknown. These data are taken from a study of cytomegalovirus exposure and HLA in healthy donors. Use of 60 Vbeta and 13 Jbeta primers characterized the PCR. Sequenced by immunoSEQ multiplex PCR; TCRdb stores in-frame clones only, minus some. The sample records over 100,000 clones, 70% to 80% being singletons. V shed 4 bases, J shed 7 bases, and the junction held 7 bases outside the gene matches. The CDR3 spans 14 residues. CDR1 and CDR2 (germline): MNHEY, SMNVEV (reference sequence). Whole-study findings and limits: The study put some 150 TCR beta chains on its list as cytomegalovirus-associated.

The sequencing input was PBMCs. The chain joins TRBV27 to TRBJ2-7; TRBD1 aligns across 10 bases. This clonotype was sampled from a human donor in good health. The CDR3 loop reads CASSSTGGMREQYF. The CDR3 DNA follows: TGTGCCAGCAGTTCGACAGGGGGCATGAGAGAGCAGTACTTC.